This entry features one T cell receptor beta chain sequence. The antigen it binds to is not known. It has no much larger one-base neighbor in the sample; base qualities were not kept. Receptor libraries were prepared by the immunoSEQ multiplex PCR assay. For the multiplex PCR, a mixture combining 60 forward primers for TCR Vbeta segments and 13 reverse primers for TCR Jbeta segments was used. The CDR3 region of rearranged TCR beta genes was amplified from genomic DNA by a multiplex PCR assay. The Illumina HiSeq System was used to sequence the amplified TCR beta libraries as 87-base-pair reads. On the study's bioinformatics: A later analysis tallied tens of millions of unique TCR beta chains across the 666 repertoires, and around 12 million of those chains were shared by two or more donors. Raw reads were error-corrected and collapsed into unique sequences with a nearest-neighbor algorithm that merged closely related sequences to remove PCR and sequencing errors. To assign V, D and J gene segments, CDR3 sequences were aligned to IMGT reference sequences. Each retained sequence needed at least a six-nucleotide match to both a V gene segment and a J gene segment. A rearrangement counted as productive if the CDR3 had no stop codons and remained in frame with V and J, and every other rearrangement counted as non-productive. Following IMGT convention, CDR3 was defined as the stretch from the second conserved V-encoded cysteine up to the conserved J-encoded phenylalanine. In an earlier analysis of more than 550 of the donors, sequences lacking an unambiguous match to a single V gene segment were excluded. In an earlier analysis of some 590 of the donors, V segments were called functional above 56.7% productive rearrangements and were called segregating when the between-donor standard deviation exceeded 5%. To diagnose cytomegalovirus status from the catalog of TCR beta chain sequences, a statistical classification framework was built. In a later analysis, V and J genes were assigned by comparing TCR nucleotide sequences against IMGT/GENE-DB human TR gene sequences. In a later analysis, CDR3 sequences and most-parsimonious VDJ recombination scenarios were assigned using the TCRdist pipeline. In a later analysis, every TCR beta chain was defined by the combination of its CDR3 amino acid sequence and its V-gene family, and reads without a unique V-gene family were dropped. In a later analysis, 550 to 650 highly shared, low-generation-probability nucleotide sequences were removed to address suspected cross-contamination and a sequencing artifact. In a later analysis, a clonal expansion index for each public chain was calculated from normalized within-repertoire ranks of inferred template counts. Generation probabilities in a later analysis came from a VDJ recombination model fitted to out-of-frame rearrangements, and those results were checked against IGoR. Hypergeometric tests were used in a later analysis to score TCR-TCR, TCR-HLA and TCR-CMV co-occurrence, with a repertoire-size bias correction applied to the TCR pairs. To estimate false discovery rates, a later analysis permuted the HLA or CMV assignments 20 times. A later analysis grouped co-occurring TCRs with DBSCAN, adding TCRdist sequence similarity when clustering within HLA-allele-positive subsets. Repertoires with fewer than 30,000 or more than 120,000 public chains, plus five repertoires with anomalous nucleotide sharing, were excluded from co-occurrence clustering. TCRdb re-hosts the immuneACCESS table, in-frame sequences only. Its copies lack some clones; in the studies checked, an unresolved V gene accounts for under half of them, and the cause for the rest is not known. The DNA was the basis for D and trimming; V, J and clone size are from that table. This sample lists some 140,000 clones; around 75% were detected once. Jointly, the top ten make up over 3% of the sample.

The cohort was made up of approximately 700 healthy bone marrow donors. At the time of sampling, every cohort member was nominally healthy, though immune exposures that went unrecorded were likely present. The donor tested CMV seronegative, placing the donor among the 352 seronegative members of the cohort. A peripheral blood sample was collected from each donor, and TCR beta sequencing was performed on peripheral blood mononuclear cells. Genomic DNA extraction from the blood cell samples was performed with the Qiagen DNeasy Blood Extraction Kit. Reading from cysteine to phenylalanine, the CDR3 counts 14 amino acids. The retained sequence is limited to the CDR3, 42 bases, with the frame set at the first base. Per the germline V gene (reference sequence), LNHNV is the CDR1 and YYDKDF is the CDR2. Between the V and J ends, shortened by 6 bases and 4 bases respectively, the junction contains 15 bases.

The data belong to a study of cytomegalovirus exposure and HLA in healthy donors (TCRdb year 2017). Looking at the study overall: An earlier analysis of some 620 of the donors reported roughly 300 Gb of sequence data and 95 million to 140 million unique TCR beta sequences obtained from roughly 180 million T cells. An early release covering some 640 HLA-typed donors comprised about 290 gigabases of sequencing data and tens of millions of unique TCR sequences. The genetic ancestry cluster associated with self-reported Caucasian donors included 81% of the 398 genotyped donors. The study aimed to test whether cataloging public T cell receptors could reveal signatures of past pathogen exposure. The T cell repertoires of under 750 subjects were profiled by immunosequencing and related to cytomegalovirus serostatus. Along with the roughly 610-subject first cohort, a separate validation cohort of 120 different subjects was used. To predict cytomegalovirus infection status, the study brought together high-throughput TCR immunosequencing, statistical association of individual TCRs with disease status, and machine learning. A later analysis re-analyzed previously published TCR beta repertoires from approximately 700 donors and added high-resolution HLA genotyping to study TCR occurrence patterns. Rather than drawing on any new phenotypic data, the later analysis identified candidate immune exposures from TCR beta sequences and the way those sequences occurred across donors. An earlier analysis of 587 of the donors applied high-throughput TCR beta sequencing to assess whether each TCR beta V gene segment acted as functional or pseudogenic. Alongside the repertoire data, information on donor age, sex, ethnicity and CMV serostatus was compiled. A later genetic analysis took genome-wide SNP genotypes for 398 of the 666 donors and used that subset as a discovery cohort. Every discovery cohort repertoire had been produced on one sequencing platform. HLA typing covered class I and class II loci at four-digit resolution. The number of typed donors differed by locus: about 629-640 for A, B, C, DRB1 and DQB1; approximately 540 for DQA1; some 610 for DPA1; and some 430 for DPB1. Four or five DR-DQ haplotypes were treated as single units for association and clustering because of strong linkage in the cohort. Among some 410 genotyped donors of the cohort, an average of approximately 240,000 unique TCR beta nucleotide sequences were sequenced per donor, 15% to 20% of them non-productive. What the work shows at the level of the full study, not this receptor alone: This cohort had only TCR beta chains sequenced, and the lack of alpha or paired-chain data limited which features could be detected. Sequencing depth was assumed to be roughly uniform across donors in the presence/absence analyses, though that assumption may not hold. A later genetic analysis associated a missense DCLRE1C variant with V-gene and J-gene trimming of TCR beta chains, and an independent cohort replicated the association. In both the original and validation cohorts, the classifier was reported to diagnose cytomegalovirus status with high specificity and sensitivity. Assigning TCR associations to individual alleles was difficult when HLA alleles, especially DR and DQ, strongly co-occurred. Across donors, most TCR sequences were observed very rarely, whereas some public TCRs were present in many individuals. The earlier analysis of 450 to 700 of the donors excluded seventeen rarely observed V segments, including chromosome 9 orphons, because counts were too low. Specific HLA alleles were associated with over 15,000 TCR beta sequences at a false discovery rate of 0.05 in a later analysis. According to the authors, the approach could potentially be generalized to other disease states and immunological phenotypes. A later analysis reported that several top co-occurrence clusters appeared linked to parvovirus B19, influenza, CMV and Epstein-Barr virus. A later analysis found that HLA-associated TCR beta chains were more clonally expanded and had lower generation probabilities than equally common non-associated chains. Compared with the roughly 670-donor mean, donors in an Asian-associated ancestry cluster had fewer N-insertions in productive TCRs, according to a later genetic analysis. In the study, some 160 TCR beta chains were listed as associated with cytomegalovirus. A further reported finding was that TCR beta sequences accurately predicted the HLA-A and HLA-B alleles for most subjects in the first cohort. HLA typing was unavailable for some donors at each locus, so association tests used only the typed subset. A cluster of highly shared sequence variants was judged likely to represent a technical artifact of the sequencing pipeline. The only immune exposure information available for the cohort was CMV serostatus. Some IMGT-functional V segments, including TRBV6-2 and TRBV6-3, could not be distinguished by the 87-base-pair reads and were therefore excluded. Correlated functional status among segregating V segments might reflect linkage disequilibrium, but an unknown experimental factor could not be ruled out. In a later analysis, the rate of TCR association differed among HLA loci, with DRB1 alleles having the most associated TCRs and HLA-C alleles having the fewest. A few of the identified cytomegalovirus-associated TCR beta chains were confirmed in vitro to be specific for cytomegalovirus antigens. According to a later analysis, most CMV-associated TCR beta chains appeared to be HLA-restricted, and the HLA associations seemed to be driven largely by CMV exposure. In an earlier analysis of fewer than 750 of the donors, most TCR beta V segments were observed in productive rearrangements about 87% or about 30% of the time, broadly matching IMGT annotations.

Source material: PBMCs. This sequence was found in a female donor in good health and CMV-seronegative. The rearranged chain carries TRBV15 and TRBJ1-1; D gene: possibly TRBD1, on 6 matching bases. The DNA sequence is as follows: TGTGCCACCAGACGGGGGGGCGAGTTCACTGAAGCTTTCTTT. This sequence encodes CATRRGGEFTEAFF.